Each of the 15 T cell receptor beta chains below was sequenced from the same sample in a study of T-cell reconstitution after alpha-beta-depleted transplantation in children. Unique molecular identifiers tagged the TCRbeta library. TCRdb passed the PCR reads through MiXCR, listing each CDR3 protein once. The repertoire holds around 240,000 distinct CDR3 sequences, around 8.9% seen once, with roughly 5.1% in the top ten. Source: PBMCs from the stem cell graft donor, taken from the stem cell graft. The receptors here all came from a human donor who donated a stem cell graft to a child with SCID.

This clonotype appeared many times. The V and J genes are TRBV5-1 and TRBJ2-2, with no clear D. Trimming left V 0 bases short and J 4 bases short, with 10 bases between. The CDR3 sequence is 15 residues long. The V gene's germline CDR1 is SGHRS and CDR2 YFSETQ. The CDR3 protein is CASSLAGASTGELFF. The CDR3 coding sequence is TGCGCCAGCAGCTTGGCTGGTGCGAGCACCGGGGAGCTGTTTTTT. The entire variable domain, with the rest obtained from reference TRBV5-1 and TRBJ2-2, is as follows: KAGVTQTPRYLIKTRGQQVTLSCSPISGHRSVSWYQQTPGQGLQFLFEYFSETQRNKGNFPGRFSGRQFSNSRSEMNVSTLELGDSALYLCASSLAGASTGELFFGEGSRLTVL.

Many counts were recorded for this clonotype. The chain combines TRBV9 with TRBJ2-1; 9 positions agree with TRBD2. Unmatched junction bases numbered 7, after V lost 0 bases and J lost 3 bases. The CDR3 spans 17 residues. Per the germline V gene, CDR1 is SGDLS and CDR2 is YYNGEE. CDR3 loop: CASSVAGRGGVYNEQFF. CDR3 nucleotides: TGTGCCAGCAGCGTAGCAGGGCGGGGGGGCGTCTACAATGAGCAGTTCTTC.

This clonotype has just a few counts. The rearrangement links TRBV27 to TRBJ1-4, with 7 bases fitting TRBD1. The CDR3 has 15 amino acids. The germline V gene has CDR1 MNHEY and CDR2 SMNVEV (reference sequence). J lost 10 bases, V lost 8 bases, and 16 bases had no gene match. Here the CDR3 DNA reads TGTGCCAGCGGCCGGCAGCCGACAGGGCAGGCAAAACTGTTTTTT. It translates to CASGRQPTGQAKLFF.

In its sample, this clonotype was seen many times. The chain links TRBV20-1 to TRBJ2-5; 7 bases fit TRBD2. V lost 5 bases and J lost 5; bases outside the gene matches: 8. CDR1 DFQATT and CDR2 SNEGSKA come from the germline V gene (reference sequence). This CDR3 is built from 13 residues. The CDR3 bases are TGCAGTGCTCCCGGACTAGGGCGCGAGACCCAGTACTTC. It specifies CSAPGLGRETQYF.

This clonotype was observed many times. V and J are TRBV5-1 and TRBJ2-7; D is unresolved. The V gene's germline CDR1 is SGHRS and CDR2 YFSETQ. The V and J ends lost 0 bases and 2 bases respectively, with 12 bases between them. This CDR3 is 15 amino acids long. The CDR3 region is CASSLAVTAPYEQYF. CDR3 in DNA: TGCGCCAGCAGCTTGGCCGTGACCGCTCCCTACGAGCAGTACTTC.

The sample holds many counts of this clonotype. Written as DNA, the CDR3 is TGTGCCAGCAGCTCCTTTGGCCAGGGGGTAGTGGGCTACACCTTC. Translated: CASSSFGQGVVGYTF. The rearrangement joins TRBV27 to TRBJ1-2, with 7 bases identical to TRBD1. The CDR3 sequence is 15 residues long. The V gene's germline CDR1 is MNHEY and CDR2 SMNVEV (reference sequence). Trimming took 6 bases from V and 8 from J; bases not matched to a gene: 15.

This clonotype was observed many times. The chain joins TRBV7-8 to TRBJ1-3; a weak D match, TRBD1 (6 bases). Germline values: CDR1 SGHVS, CDR2 FQNEAQ. V gave up 4 bases and J gave up 5 bases, with 15 bases separating them. There are 15 residues in the CDR3. The CDR3 DNA sequence: TGTGCCAGCAGCTACGGGAGGGGACATCGAAACACCATATATTTT. Its protein product is CASSYGRGHRNTIYF.

Many counts were recorded for this clonotype. The V and J genes are TRBV11-2 and TRBJ2-3; 14 nucleotides match TRBD2. The V gene's germline CDR1 is SGHAT and CDR2 FQNNGV. V was clipped by 4 bases and J by 7 bases; unmatched bases: 10. This CDR3 has 17 residues. The CDR3 loop is CASSSRRLAGGANTQYF. The CDR3 nucleotides read TGTGCCAGCAGCTCCCGACGACTAGCGGGGGGGGCAAATACGCAGTATTTT.

This clonotype was counted many times. The chain recombines TRBV7-9 with TRBJ1-4; D remains unclear. Germline loops: CDR1 SEHNR, CDR2 FQNEAQ (reference sequence). This CDR3 region has 12 residues. V was pared by 5 bases and J by 7 bases, with 8 bases between. The CDR3 spells CASSHVSEKLFF. The CDR3 region has the DNA TGTGCCAGCAGCCATGTTAGTGAAAAACTGTTTTTT.

This clonotype was detected many times. The gene calls are TRBV2 and TRBJ2-2; 7 nucleotides align to TRBD1. CDR1 SNHLY and CDR2 FYNNEI come from the germline V gene. The V segment lost 8 bases and the J segment 0 bases; nucleotides outside the gene matches: 9. The CDR3 runs 16 residues. The CDR3 protein is CASRLITGANTGELFF. For the CDR3, the DNA is TGTGCCAGCCGCCTAATTACAGGGGCGAACACCGGGGAGCTGTTTTTT.

At least ten counts were recorded for this clonotype. V is TRBV6-4 and J is TRBJ2-3; D is unresolved. This CDR3 is built from 14 residues. From germline, CDR1 is MRHNA and CDR2 SNTAGT. Trimming removed 3 bases at V and 0 bases at J, with 7 bases between. The CDR3 sequence is CASSEDGSTDTQYF. The CDR3 DNA reads as TGTGCCAGCAGTGAGGACGGGAGCACAGATACGCAGTATTTT.

This clonotype was counted ten times or more. This chain's CDR3 is CASRWTSKNTGELFF. CDR3 in DNA: TGTGCCAGCCGTTGGACTAGCAAGAACACCGGGGAGCTGTTTTTT. The chain has TRBV12-3 or TRBV12-4 and TRBJ2-2; 8 bases agree with TRBD2. This CDR3 spans 15 amino acids. V lost 8 bases, J lost 1 base, and 6 bases stayed unmatched.

This clonotype was observed a handful of times. The J gene is TRBJ2-7, the V gene TRBV27; 9 bases fit TRBD1. This CDR3 is built from 15 residues. V was pared by 2 bases and J by 3 bases, with 5 bases of the junction left unmatched. Germline CDR1 reads MNHEY; CDR2 reads SMNVEV (reference sequence). CDR3 DNA sequence: TGTGCCAGCAGTTTAATTGGGACAGGGAACTACGAGCAGTACTTC. Translation gives CASSLIGTGNYEQYF.

Many counts were recorded for this clonotype. This chain joins TRBV20-1 and TRBJ2-4; D is perhaps TRBD1 (6 bases). The germline V and J ends were trimmed by 7 bases and 0 bases, with 13 bases remaining between them. Germline CDR1 is DFQATT and CDR2 is SNEGSKA (reference sequence). This CDR3 has 14 residues. CDR3 DNA sequence: TGCAGTGTGAGGACAGAACTAGCCAAAAACATTCAGTACTTC. It specifies CSVRTELAKNIQYF.

This clonotype was seen many times. The CDR3 DNA reads TGCAGTGCTAAACTGGCAGGGGATCAGCCCCAGCATTTT. Translated: CSAKLAGDQPQHF. The chain has TRBV20-1 and TRBJ1-5; D may be TRBD1 (6 bases). This CDR3 has 13 residues. V lost 4 bases, J lost 5 bases, and 12 bases lay in between. Looked up from germline, CDR1 is DFQATT and CDR2 is SNEGSKA (reference sequence).